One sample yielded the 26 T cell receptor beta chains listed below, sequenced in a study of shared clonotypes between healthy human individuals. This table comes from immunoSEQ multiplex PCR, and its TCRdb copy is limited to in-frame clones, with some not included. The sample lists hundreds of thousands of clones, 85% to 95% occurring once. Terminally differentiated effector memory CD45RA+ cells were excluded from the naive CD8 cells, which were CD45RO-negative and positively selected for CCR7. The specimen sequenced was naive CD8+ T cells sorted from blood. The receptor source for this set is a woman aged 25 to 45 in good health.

The CDR3 protein is CASSSLYEQYF. CDR3 coding DNA: TGTGCCAGTAGTAGCCTCTACGAGCAGTACTTC. The gene calls are TRBV19 and TRBJ2-7; the D is unclear. The V and J ends lost 4 bases and 3 bases respectively, with 4 bases between them. Germline V gene lookup returns CDR1 LNHDA and CDR2 SQIVND (reference sequence). The CDR3 spans 11 residues.

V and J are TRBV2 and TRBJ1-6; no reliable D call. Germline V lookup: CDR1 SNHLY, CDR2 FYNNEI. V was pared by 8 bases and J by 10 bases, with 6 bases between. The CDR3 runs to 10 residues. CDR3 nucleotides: TGTGCCAGCTTTGGGTCACCCCTCCACTTT. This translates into CASFGSPLHF.

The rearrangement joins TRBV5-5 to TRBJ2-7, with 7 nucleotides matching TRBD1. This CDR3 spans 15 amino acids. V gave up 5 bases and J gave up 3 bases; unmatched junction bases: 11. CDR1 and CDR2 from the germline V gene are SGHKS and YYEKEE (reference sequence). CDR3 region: CASRTARTGVYEQYF. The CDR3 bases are TGTGCCAGCAGAACTGCCCGAACAGGGGTCTACGAGCAGTACTTC.

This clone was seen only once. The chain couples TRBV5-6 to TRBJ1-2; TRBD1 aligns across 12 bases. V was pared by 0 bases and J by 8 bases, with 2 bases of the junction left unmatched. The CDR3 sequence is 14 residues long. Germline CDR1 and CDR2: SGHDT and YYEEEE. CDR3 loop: CASSLDGTGGGYTF. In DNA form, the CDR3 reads TGTGCCAGCAGCTTGGACGGGACAGGGGGCGGCTACACCTTC.

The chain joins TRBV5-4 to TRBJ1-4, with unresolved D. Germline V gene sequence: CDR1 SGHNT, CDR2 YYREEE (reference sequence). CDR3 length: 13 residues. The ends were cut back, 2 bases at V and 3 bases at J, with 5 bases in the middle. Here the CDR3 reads CASSFQPNEKLFF. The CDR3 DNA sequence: TGTGCCAGCAGCTTCCAGCCTAATGAAAAACTGTTTTTT.

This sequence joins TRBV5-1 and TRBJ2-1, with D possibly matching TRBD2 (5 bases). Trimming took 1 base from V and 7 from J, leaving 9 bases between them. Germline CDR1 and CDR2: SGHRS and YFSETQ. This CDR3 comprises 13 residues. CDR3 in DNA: TGCGCCAGCAGCTTGTCGGGGAATAATGAGCAGTTCTTC. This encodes CASSLSGNNEQFF. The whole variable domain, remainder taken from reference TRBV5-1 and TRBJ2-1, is KAGVTQTPRYLIKTRGQQVTLSCSPISGHRSVSWYQQTPGQGLQFLFEYFSETQRNKGNFPGRFSGRQFSNSRSEMNVSTLELGDSALYLCASSLSGNNEQFFGPGTRLTVL.

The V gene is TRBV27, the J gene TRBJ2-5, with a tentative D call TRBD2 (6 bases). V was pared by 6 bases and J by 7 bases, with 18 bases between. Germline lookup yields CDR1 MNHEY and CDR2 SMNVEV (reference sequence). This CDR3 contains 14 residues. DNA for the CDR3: TGTGCCAGCAGCAATAGGACTACCCTTTGGACCCAGTACTTC. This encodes CASSNRTTLWTQYF.

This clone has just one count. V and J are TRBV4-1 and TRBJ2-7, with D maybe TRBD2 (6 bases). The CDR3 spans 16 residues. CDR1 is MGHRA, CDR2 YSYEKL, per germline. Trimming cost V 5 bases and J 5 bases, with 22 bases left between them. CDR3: CASSYDRDSLRNEQYF. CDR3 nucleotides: TGCGCCAGCAGCTATGACCGGGACTCCCTTCGAAACGAGCAGTACTTC.

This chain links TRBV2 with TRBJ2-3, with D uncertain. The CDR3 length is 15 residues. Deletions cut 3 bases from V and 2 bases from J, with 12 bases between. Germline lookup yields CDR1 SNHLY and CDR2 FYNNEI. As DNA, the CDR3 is TGTGCCAGCAGTGAGGGCTTCACAAACACAGATACGCAGTATTTT. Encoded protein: CASSEGFTNTDTQYF.

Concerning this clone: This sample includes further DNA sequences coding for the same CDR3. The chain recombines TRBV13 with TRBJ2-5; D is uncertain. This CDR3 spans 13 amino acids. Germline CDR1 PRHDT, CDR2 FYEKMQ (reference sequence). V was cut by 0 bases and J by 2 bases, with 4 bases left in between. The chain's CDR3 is CASSLGAQETQYF. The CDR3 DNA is TGTGCCAGCAGCTTAGGAGCACAAGAGACCCAGTACTTC.

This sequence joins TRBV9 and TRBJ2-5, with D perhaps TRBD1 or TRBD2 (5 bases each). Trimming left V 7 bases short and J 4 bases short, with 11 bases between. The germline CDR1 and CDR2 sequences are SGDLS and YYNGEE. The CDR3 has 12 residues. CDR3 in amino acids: CASGGQGETQYF. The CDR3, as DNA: TGTGCCAGCGGGGGTCAGGGAGAGACCCAGTACTTC.

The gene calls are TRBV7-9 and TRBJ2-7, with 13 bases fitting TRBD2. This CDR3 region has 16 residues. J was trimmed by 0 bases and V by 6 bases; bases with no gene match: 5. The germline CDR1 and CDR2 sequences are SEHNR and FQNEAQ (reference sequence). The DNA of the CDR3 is TGTGCCAGCAGGGCCGGGACTAGCGGGGTCTCCTACGAGCAGTACTTC. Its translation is CASRAGTSGVSYEQYF. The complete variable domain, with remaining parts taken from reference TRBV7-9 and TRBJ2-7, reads DTGVSQNPRHKITKRGQNVTFRCDPISEHNRLYWYRQTLGQGPEFLTYFQNEAQLEKSRLLSDRFSAERPKGSFSTLEIQRTEQGDSAMYLCASRAGTSGVSYEQYFGPGTRLTVT.

The CDR3 DNA reads TGTGCCAGCAGTACAAGCTATTACAATGAGCAGTTCTTC. Its translation: CASSTSYYNEQFF. This sequence joins TRBV6-5 and TRBJ2-1; D unclear. The CDR3 is 13 residues long. Germline V gives CDR1 MNHEY, CDR2 SVGAGI. Between the trimmed V and J ends, which lost 5 bases and 4 bases, there was a span of 9 bases.

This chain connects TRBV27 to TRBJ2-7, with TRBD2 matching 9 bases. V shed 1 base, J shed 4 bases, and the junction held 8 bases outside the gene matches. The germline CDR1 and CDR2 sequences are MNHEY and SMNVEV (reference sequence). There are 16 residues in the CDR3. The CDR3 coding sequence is TGTGCCAGCAGTTTATTGGTCGCGGGAGGGCCTTACGAGCAGTACTTC. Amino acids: CASSLLVAGGPYEQYF.

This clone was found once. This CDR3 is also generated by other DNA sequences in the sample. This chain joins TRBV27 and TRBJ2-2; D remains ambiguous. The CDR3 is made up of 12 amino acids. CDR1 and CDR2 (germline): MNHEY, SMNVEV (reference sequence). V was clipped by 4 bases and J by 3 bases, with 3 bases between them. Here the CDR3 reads CASSSYTGELFF. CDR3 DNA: TGTGCCAGCAGTTCGTACACCGGGGAGCTGTTTTTT.

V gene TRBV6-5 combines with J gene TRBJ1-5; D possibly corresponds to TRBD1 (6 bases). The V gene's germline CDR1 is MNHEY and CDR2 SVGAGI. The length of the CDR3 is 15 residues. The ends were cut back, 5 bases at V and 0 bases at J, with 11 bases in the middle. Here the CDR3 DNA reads TGTGCCAGCAGTCCGGGACAATATAGCAATCAGCCCCAGCATTTT. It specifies CASSPGQYSNQPQHF.

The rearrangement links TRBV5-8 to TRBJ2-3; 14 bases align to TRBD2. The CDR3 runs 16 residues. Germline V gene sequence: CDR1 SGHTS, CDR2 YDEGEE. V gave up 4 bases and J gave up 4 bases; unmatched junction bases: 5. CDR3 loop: CASSGGTSGSADTQYF. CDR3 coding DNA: TGTGCCAGCAGCGGGGGGACTAGCGGGAGCGCAGATACGCAGTATTTT.

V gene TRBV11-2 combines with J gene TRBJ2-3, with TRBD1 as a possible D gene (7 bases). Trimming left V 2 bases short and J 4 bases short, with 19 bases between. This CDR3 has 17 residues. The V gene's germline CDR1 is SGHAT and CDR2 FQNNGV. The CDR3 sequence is CASSLLAGGRFPDTQYF. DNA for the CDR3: TGTGCCAGCAGCTTACTAGCAGGGGGGAGGTTCCCAGATACGCAGTATTTT.

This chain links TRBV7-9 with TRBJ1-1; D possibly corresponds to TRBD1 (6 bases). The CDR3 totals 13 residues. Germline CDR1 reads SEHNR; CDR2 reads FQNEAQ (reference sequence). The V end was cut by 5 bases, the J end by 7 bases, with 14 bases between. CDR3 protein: CASSLTQDSEAFF. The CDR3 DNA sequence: TGTGCCAGCAGCCTTACCCAGGACAGTGAAGCTTTCTTT. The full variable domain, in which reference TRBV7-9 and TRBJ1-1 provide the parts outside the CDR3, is DTGVSQNPRHKITKRGQNVTFRCDPISEHNRLYWYRQTLGQGPEFLTYFQNEAQLEKSRLLSDRFSAERPKGSFSTLEIQRTEQGDSAMYLCASSLTQDSEAFFGQGTRLTVV.

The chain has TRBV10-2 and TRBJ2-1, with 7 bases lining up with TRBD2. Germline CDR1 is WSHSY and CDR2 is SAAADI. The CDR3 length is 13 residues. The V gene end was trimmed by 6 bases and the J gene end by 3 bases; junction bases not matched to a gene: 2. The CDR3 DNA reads TGCGCCAGCAGCACTAGCGACTACAATGAGCAGTTCTTC. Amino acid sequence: CASSTSDYNEQFF.

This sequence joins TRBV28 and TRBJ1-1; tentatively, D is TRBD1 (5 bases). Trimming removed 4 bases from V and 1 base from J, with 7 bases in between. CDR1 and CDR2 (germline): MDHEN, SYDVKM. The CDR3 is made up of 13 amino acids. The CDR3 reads CASSWGSNTEAFF. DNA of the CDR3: TGTGCCAGCAGTTGGGGGTCGAACACTGAAGCTTTCTTT.

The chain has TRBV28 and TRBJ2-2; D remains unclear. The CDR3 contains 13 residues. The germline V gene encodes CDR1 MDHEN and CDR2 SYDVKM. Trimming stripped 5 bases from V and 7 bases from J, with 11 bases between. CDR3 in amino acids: CASSLGSGGELFF. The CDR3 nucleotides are TGTGCCAGCAGTCTAGGGTCGGGCGGGGAGCTGTTTTTT.

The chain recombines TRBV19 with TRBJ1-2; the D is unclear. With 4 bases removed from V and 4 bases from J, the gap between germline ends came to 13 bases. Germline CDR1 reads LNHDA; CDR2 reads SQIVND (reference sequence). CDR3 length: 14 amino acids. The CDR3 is CASSTDPLLYGYTF. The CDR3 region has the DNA TGTGCCAGTAGTACAGATCCGTTACTCTATGGCTACACCTTC. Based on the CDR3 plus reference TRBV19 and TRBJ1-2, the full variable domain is DGGITQSPKYLFRKEGQNVTLSCEQNLNHDAMYWYRQDPGQGLRLIYYSQIVNDFQKGDIAEGYSVSREKKESFPLTVTSAQKNPTAFYLCASSTDPLLYGYTFGSGTRLTVV.

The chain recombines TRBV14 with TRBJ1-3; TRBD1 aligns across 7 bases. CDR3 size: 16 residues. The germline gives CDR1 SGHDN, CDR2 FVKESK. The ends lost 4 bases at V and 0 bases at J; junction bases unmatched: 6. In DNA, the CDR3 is TGTGCCAGCAGCCCCCGCAGGGGGTCCTCTGGAAACACCATATATTTT. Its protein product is CASSPRRGSSGNTIYF.

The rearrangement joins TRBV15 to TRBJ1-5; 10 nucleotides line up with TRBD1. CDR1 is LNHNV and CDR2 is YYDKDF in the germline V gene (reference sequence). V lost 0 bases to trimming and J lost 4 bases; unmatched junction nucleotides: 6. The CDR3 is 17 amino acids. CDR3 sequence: CATSRDLGTGVNQPQHF. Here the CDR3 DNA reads TGTGCCACCAGCAGAGATCTAGGGACAGGGGTAAATCAGCCCCAGCATTTT.

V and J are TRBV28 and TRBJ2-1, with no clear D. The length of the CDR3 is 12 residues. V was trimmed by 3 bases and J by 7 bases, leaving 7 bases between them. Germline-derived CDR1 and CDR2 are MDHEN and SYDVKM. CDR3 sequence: CASSLRWNEQFF. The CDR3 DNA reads TGTGCCAGCAGTTTGCGTTGGAATGAGCAGTTCTTC.